Each of the 26 T cell receptor beta chains below was sequenced from the same sample in a study of blood T cells in healthy people across ages (dated by TCRdb to between 2014 and 2016). Receptor amplification or capture employed 5' RACE. Sequencing used an Illumina HiSeq 2500. A second PCR of roughly 6 to 12 cycles was run with a J-beta primer mix and a sample-barcoded 5' primer. TCRdb trimmed the raw reads at Q25, called clones with MiXCR and kept productive beta chains. Entries that share a CDR3 protein sequence are merged under the most common genes and DNA. The sample records more than 800,000 distinct CDR3 sequences, around 26% of which are singletons. The ten largest clonotypes hold around a sixth of the sample. The source material was blood. These receptors all stem from an elderly woman in good health.

In the case of this clonotype: Germline is not matched at one junction end, which may reflect a read error. The CDR3 bases are TGTGCCAGCAGCTGGACTAGCGGGGGGGCAACAGATGCGCAGTATTTT. It specifies CASSWTSGGATDAQYF. The chain uses TRBV28 and TRBJ2-3; 15 bases are shared with TRBD2. The CDR3 runs 16 residues. Germline lookup yields CDR1 MDHEN and CDR2 SYDVKM.

The V gene is TRBV6-1, the J gene TRBJ2-3; TRBD2 agrees at 7 bases. Losses at the gene ends were 10 bases for V and 0 bases for J; bases not matched to a gene: 10. The CDR3 runs to 15 residues. Germline-derived CDR1 and CDR2 are MNHNS and SASEGT. DNA for the CDR3: TGTGCCACAGCGGGGCAGGCGACTAGCACAGATACGCAGTATTTT. Protein: CATAGQATSTDTQYF.

The sample holds many counts of this clonotype. The chain is built from TRBV2 and TRBJ1-5; D gene ambiguous. CDR1 is SNHLY and CDR2 is FYNNEI in the germline V gene. The V end was cut by 2 bases, the J end by 8 bases, with 7 bases between. This CDR3 comprises 12 residues. The CDR3 here is CASSERLEPQHF. The CDR3 bases are TGTGCCAGCAGTGAAAGATTGGAGCCCCAGCATTTT.

This clonotype showed up many times. The genes are TRBV20-1 and TRBJ1-2; 7 bases align to TRBD1. Trimming removed 3 bases from V and 2 bases from J; junction bases left unmatched: 9. This CDR3 is built from 15 residues. Germline V gene data show CDR1 as DFQATT and CDR2 as SNEGSKA (reference sequence). DNA for the CDR3: TGCAGTGCTAGGAGTACAGGGGCGGGAAACTATGGCTACACCTTC. Protein product: CSARSTGAGNYGYTF.

DNA for the CDR3: TGCGCCAGCAGCCTGAGGCTAGCGGGCAGCTACGGTGAGCAGTTCTTC. This codes for CASSLRLAGSYGEQFF. V and J are TRBV5-1 and TRBJ2-1; 8 bases are a match to TRBD2. This CDR3 spans 16 amino acids. With 4 bases clipped from V and 9 bases from J, the junction kept 15 bases outside the gene matches. Germline CDR1 is SGHRS and CDR2 is YFSETQ.

This chain links TRBV6-1 with TRBJ1-4, with D possibly matching TRBD1 (5 bases). The CDR3 is made up of 14 amino acids. The germline V and J ends were trimmed by 7 bases and 8 bases, with 17 bases remaining between them. Germline V gene data show CDR1 as MNHNS and CDR2 as SASEGT. The CDR3 coding sequence is TGTGCCAGCATCACCCCGGGGGGGGAAGAAAAACTGTTTTTT. This sequence encodes CASITPGGEEKLFF.

This clonotype was counted only a few times. The rearrangement uses TRBV6-6 and TRBJ1-2; 7 positions match TRBD1. The J segment lost 8 bases and the V segment lost 7 bases, leaving 10 bases of the junction unmatched. Germline CDR1 and CDR2: MNHNY and SVGAGI (reference sequence). The CDR3 extends over 13 amino acids. CDR3 in DNA: TGTGCCAGCACCGTTACAGGGGAGGTCGGCTACACCTTC. Amino acid sequence: CASTVTGEVGYTF.

The rearrangement joins TRBV11-2 to TRBJ1-1; D might be TRBD1 (6 bases). The germline V and J ends were trimmed by 2 bases and 4 bases, with 11 bases remaining between them. The CDR3 covers 14 residues. Looked up from germline, CDR1 is SGHAT and CDR2 is FQNNGV. The CDR3 sequence: CASSLKGGGTEAFF. The CDR3 region has the DNA TGTGCCAGCAGCTTAAAGGGGGGGGGCACTGAAGCTTTCTTT.

This clonotype was recorded many times. This chain joins TRBV6-5 and TRBJ2-3; D unresolved. Germline V gene data show CDR1 as MNHEY and CDR2 as SVGAGI. Trimming removed 5 bases from V and 8 bases from J, with 17 bases in between. The CDR3 runs 14 residues. Here the CDR3 DNA reads TGTGCCAGCAGTCCGACGCCGATCCTTACTACGCAGTATTTT. It is translated as CASSPTPILTTQYF.

This clonotype was counted at least ten times. The chain carries TRBV6-5 and TRBJ2-7, with 12 bases identical to TRBD2. The CDR3 has 15 residues. The V and J ends lost 7 bases and 3 bases, in that order; junction bases with no gene match: 7. The V gene's germline CDR1 is MNHEY and CDR2 SVGAGI. As DNA, the CDR3 is TGTGCCAGCACCGAAACTAGCGGGGGGAACTACGAGCAGTACTTC. Encoded protein: CASTETSGGNYEQYF.

With respect to this clonotype: A much larger clone lies a single base off, so this may be a read error. This chain joins TRBV29-1 and TRBJ2-3, with D unclear. The CDR3 is 12 amino acids. Germline assignment: CDR1 SQVTM and CDR2 ANQGSEA. V was shortened by 4 bases and J by 2 bases, with 7 bases between the two germline ends. This chain's CDR3 is CSVVDPTDTQYF. CDR3 nucleotide sequence: TGCAGCGTTGTGGACCCCACAGATACGCAGTATTTT.

The V and J genes are TRBV20-1 and TRBJ2-5; 7 nucleotides line up with TRBD2. This CDR3 is built from 12 residues. V dropped 5 bases and J dropped 5; count of bases not matched to a gene: 5. Per germline, CDR1 DFQATT and CDR2 SNEGSKA (reference sequence). The CDR3 bases are TGCAGTGCTCCGACTAGCTCGGAGACCCAGTACTTC. This translates into CSAPTSSETQYF.

This clonotype was counted ten times or more. The chain carries TRBV4-2 and TRBJ2-3, with D unresolved. Trimming shortened V by 4 bases and J by 2 bases, and 10 bases separated the two germline ends. CDR1 and CDR2 from the germline V gene are LGHNA and YNFKEQ. The length of the CDR3 is 14 residues. CDR3 residues: CASSRVGTTDTQYF. CDR3 DNA: TGTGCCAGCAGCCGGGTCGGTACCACAGATACGCAGTATTTT.

Points on this clonotype: A much larger clone sits a single nucleotide away, making a read error possible. The chain carries TRBV6-2 or TRBV6-3 and TRBJ2-7; D is perhaps TRBD2 (5 bases). Trimming stripped 4 bases from V and 7 bases from J, with 11 bases between. From germline, CDR1 is MNHEY and CDR2 SVGEGT. The CDR3 totals 12 residues. The CDR3 here is CASSFTRDEQYF. CDR3 coding DNA: TGTGCCAGCAGTTTTACCCGGGATGAGCAGTACTTC.

Ten or more counts support this clonotype. The chain uses TRBV6-5 and TRBJ2-1; the D is unclear. The CDR3 covers 12 residues. Trimming shortened V by 6 bases and J by 8 bases, and 11 bases separated the two germline ends. Germline values: CDR1 MNHEY, CDR2 SVGAGI. The CDR3 is CASSPNGHEQFF. In DNA, the CDR3 is TGTGCCAGCAGCCCGAATGGACATGAGCAGTTCTTC.

A word on this clonotype: A much larger clone is a single base away; this may be a read error. V is TRBV3-1 and J is TRBJ2-5, with TRBD2 as a possible D gene (5 bases). Germline V gene lookup returns CDR1 LGHDT and CDR2 YNNKEL (reference sequence). This CDR3 contains 12 residues. CDR3 loop: CASGQDRGPQYF. The CDR3 bases are TGTGCCAGCGGCCAAGATCGGGGTCCCCAGTACTTC.

This clonotype occurred a few times. The V call is TRBV6-4, the J call TRBJ2-5; D is uncertain. Trimming stripped 5 bases from V and 11 bases from J, with 18 bases between. Germline V gene data show CDR1 as MRHNA and CDR2 as SNTAGT. The CDR3 runs to 13 residues. CDR3 bases: TGTGCCAGCAGTTATATATTAGGCTATGAGCAGTACTTC. It translates to CASSYILGYEQYF.

With regard to this clonotype: This sequence may be a read error, since a much larger clone differs from it by one base. This chain links TRBV20-1 with TRBJ2-3, with TRBD1 as a possible D gene (6 bases). CDR3 length equals 15 residues. Germline CDR1 reads DFQATT; CDR2 reads SNEGSKA (reference sequence). The CDR3 reads CSTRDGQGKADTQYF. CDR3 bases: TGCAGTACTAGAGATGGGCAGGGGAAGGCAGATACGCAGTATTTT.

The CDR3 DNA reads TGTGCCAGCTCACCATCACGGACGGATCAAGAGACCCAGTACTTC. Protein: CASSPSRTDQETQYF. The rearrangement joins TRBV18 to TRBJ2-5; D gene uncertain. The CDR3 sequence is 15 residues long. Germline values: CDR1 KGHSH, CDR2 LQKENI. Trimming pared 2 bases from V and 2 bases from J, leaving 12 bases between.

A note on this clonotype: This could be a read error, since a much larger clone is one nucleotide away. The chain links TRBV4-3 to TRBJ2-3, with 8 bases fitting TRBD2. This CDR3 contains 18 residues. Germline V gives CDR1 LGHNA, CDR2 YSLEER. The CDR3 coding sequence is TGCGCCAGCAACCAAGATATCATGGCGGGGGGTTTGTTAGATACGCAGTATTTT. Protein sequence: CASNQDIMAGGLLDTQYF.

The rearrangement joins TRBV20-1 to TRBJ1-3, with 11 bases aligning to TRBD1. V was clipped by 6 bases and J by 1 base; unmatched bases: 5. The length of the CDR3 is 15 residues. Germline values: CDR1 DFQATT, CDR2 SNEGSKA (reference sequence). CDR3 in amino acids: CSAPGQGASGNTIYF. CDR3 coding DNA: TGCAGTGCCCCCGGACAGGGGGCATCTGGAAACACCATATATTTT.

The CDR3: CASRKGQAPNYGYTF. As DNA, the CDR3 is TGTGCCAGCAGGAAGGGACAGGCCCCTAACTATGGCTACACCTTC. This sequence joins TRBV12-3 or TRBV12-4 and TRBJ1-2; 8 nucleotides match TRBD1. The V segment lost 6 bases and the J segment 0 bases; nucleotides outside the gene matches: 6. The CDR3 spans 15 residues.

This clonotype was found a few times. A much bigger clone sits one base away, suggesting this may be a read error. The J gene is TRBJ1-2, the V gene TRBV6-2 or TRBV6-3; D may be TRBD1 (5 bases). Looked up from germline, CDR1 is MNHEY and CDR2 is SVGEGT. The CDR3 is 16 residues long. The V end was cut by 2 bases, the J end by 6 bases, with 19 bases between. The CDR3 DNA sequence: TGTGCCAGCAGTTACGGATACGGGGGAATGAGAGATGGCTACACCTTC. Protein sequence: CASSYGYGGMRDGYTF.

The chain is built from TRBV12-3 or TRBV12-4 and TRBJ2-5, with TRBD2 matching over 12 bases. The CDR3 extends over 15 amino acids. Trimming removed 7 bases from V and 11 bases from J; junction bases left unmatched: 14. The CDR3: CASIERLAGVNEQYF. The CDR3 region has the DNA TGTGCCAGCATCGAACGACTAGCGGGGGTAAATGAGCAGTACTTC.

To note about this clonotype: A clone one base away is much larger, so this may be a read error. The V and J genes are TRBV7-6 and TRBJ1-1; TRBD1 might be the D (5 bases). The germline V gene encodes CDR1 SGHVS and CDR2 FNYEAQ. Trimming shortened V by 6 bases and J by 6 bases, and 17 bases separated the two germline ends. The CDR3 runs 14 residues. The CDR3 DNA sequence: TGTGCCAGCAGGTTGTCGGGCGGGGACGCTGAAGCTTTCTTT. Protein product: CASRLSGGDAEAFF.

The table lists this clonotype with a few counts. Given a much more abundant clone one base away, this may be a read error. The V and J genes are TRBV12-3 or TRBV12-4 and TRBJ1-1, with D perhaps matching TRBD1 (6 bases). This CDR3 comprises 13 residues. V shed 7 bases and J shed 7 bases, with 16 bases lying between them. CDR3 bases: TGTGCCAGCAATGTAATACAGGGAGGTGAAGCTTTCTTT. Protein product: CASNVIQGGEAFF.